These 6 T cell receptor beta chains came from one sample sequenced in a study of shared clonotypes between healthy human individuals. Sequencing was performed with immunoSEQ multiplex PCR; in TCRdb, only in-frame clones are kept and a portion is missing. Here the sample spans about 380,000 clones, roughly 96% being singletons. Sequencing was performed on memory CD8+ T cells sorted from blood. Subset indicated: CD45RO+ cells pooled with CCR7-negative TemRA cells. These receptors came from a young man in good health.

The chain combines TRBV5-1 with TRBJ2-2, with D tentatively TRBD2 (6 bases). V was cut by 0 bases and J by 3 bases, with 9 bases left in between. Germline V gene sequence: CDR1 SGHRS, CDR2 YFSETQ. The CDR3 is 15 amino acids. The CDR3 DNA sequence: TGCGCCAGCAGCTTGGTGGCTAGCGACACCGGGGAGCTGTTTTTT. It codes for CASSLVASDTGELFF.

This chain links TRBV6-1 with TRBJ1-2; 9 nucleotides match TRBD1. V trimming: 3 bases; J trimming: 6 bases; junction bases outside the gene matches: 8. The CDR3 is made up of 15 amino acids. CDR1 is MNHNS, CDR2 SASEGT, per germline. For the CDR3, the DNA is TGTGCCAGCAGTGATATGGGACAGGGTAGGCATGGCTACACCTTC. Residues: CASSDMGQGRHGYTF.

The chain uses TRBV2 and TRBJ2-1; TRBD2 matches 14 bases. Germline V gene sequence: CDR1 SNHLY, CDR2 FYNNEI. V shed 6 bases, J shed 6 bases, and the junction held 4 bases outside the gene matches. This CDR3 is built from 15 residues. The DNA for the CDR3 is TGTGCCAGCAGACGACTAGCGGGAGGGCCCAATGAGCAGTTCTTC. As protein: CASRRLAGGPNEQFF.

The V and J genes are TRBV29-1 and TRBJ1-6; D possibly corresponds to TRBD1 (6 bases). This CDR3 has 14 residues. Looked up from germline, CDR1 is SQVTM and CDR2 is ANQGSEA. V lost 6 bases, J lost 5 bases, and 14 bases lay in between. The DNA of the CDR3 is TGCAGCGTCTACACCCCAGGGGATAATTCACCCCTCCACTTT. Translation gives CSVYTPGDNSPLHF.

The CDR3: CASNPDRGNQPQHF. In DNA, the CDR3 is TGTGCCAGTAACCCAGACAGAGGCAATCAGCCCCAGCATTTT. This chain joins TRBV19 and TRBJ1-5; possible D gene TRBD1, 5 bases. V was pared by 7 bases and J by 2 bases, with 12 bases between. The CDR3 covers 14 residues. In germline, CDR1 is LNHDA, CDR2 SQIVND (reference sequence).

J is TRBJ1-4 and V is TRBV7-5. TRBV7-5 is a pseudogene. The CDR3 contains 14 residues. The CDR3 DNA reads as TGTGCCAGAGCAGCAGGAGCGACTAATGAAAAACTGTTTTTT. The encoded protein is CARAAGATNEKLFF.